These 17 T cell receptor beta chains came from one sample sequenced in a study of blood T cell repertoires in COVID-19. Some clones are missing from TCRdb's copy, which holds only in-frame ones; the method was immunoSEQ multiplex PCR. The sample holds over 150,000 clones, roughly 89% seen once. Sequencing was done on a sample of peripheral blood. Source of these receptors: a man aged 50 to 60 with acute or convalescent COVID-19.

This rearrangement joins TRBV19 to TRBJ1-3, with 7 bases matching TRBD1. The CDR3 is made up of 18 amino acids. The V segment lost 6 bases and the J segment 0 bases; nucleotides outside the gene matches: 14. Germline lookup yields CDR1 LNHDA and CDR2 SQIVND (reference sequence). CDR3 sequence (DNA): TGTGCCAGTAGAAGTAGATGGGACAGACTCGACTCTGGAAACACCATATATTTT. Translation: CASRSRWDRLDSGNTIYF.

This chain uses TRBV5-6 with TRBJ1-6, with unresolved D. The CDR3 is 14 amino acids. V was cut by 2 bases and J by 5 bases, with 8 bases left in between. Germline values: CDR1 SGHDT, CDR2 YYEEEE. The CDR3 loop is CASSLAGDNSPLHF. The CDR3 coding sequence is TGTGCCAGCAGCTTAGCGGGTGATAATTCACCCCTCCACTTT. Full variable domain (rest looked up from reference TRBV5-6 and TRBJ1-6): DAGVTQSPTHLIKTRGQQVTLRCSPKSGHDTVSWYQQALGQGPQFIFQYYEEEERQRGNFPDRFSGHQFPNYSSELNVNALLLGDSALYLCASSLAGDNSPLHFGNGTRLTVT.

This sequence joins TRBV27 and TRBJ1-5, with a weak D call TRBD1 (6 bases). The germline V gene has CDR1 MNHEY and CDR2 SMNVEV (reference sequence). The CDR3 sequence is 14 residues long. The V gene lost 5 bases and the J gene lost 5 bases, with 13 bases spanning the gap. The CDR3 sequence: CASSPWGGHQPQHF. CDR3 nucleotide sequence: TGTGCCAGCAGTCCCTGGGGGGGGCATCAGCCCCAGCATTTT.

The CDR3 DNA reads as TGTGCCAGTAACCGAGACAGGGGAGGAACTGAAGCTTTCTTT. This encodes CASNRDRGGTEAFF. The chain recombines TRBV19 with TRBJ1-1; 8 nucleotides line up with TRBD1. The CDR3 consists of 14 residues. Trimming took 7 bases from V and 5 from J; bases not matched to a gene: 9. The germline CDR1 and CDR2 sequences are LNHDA and SQIVND (reference sequence).

This clone was seen once. This sequence joins TRBV10-3 and TRBJ2-7; TRBD2 matches 12 bases. The CDR3 length is 13 residues. The ends lost 11 bases at V and 4 bases at J; junction bases unmatched: 6. Germline-derived CDR1 and CDR2 are ENHRY and SYGVKD. CDR3 DNA sequence: TGTGCCTTCTCTAGCGGGAGGGGATACGAGCAGTACTTC. Its translation: CAFSSGRGYEQYF.

This clone has only one observation. This sequence joins TRBV14 and TRBJ2-7; D unclear. V shed 4 bases and J shed 4 bases, with 8 bases lying between them. Germline V gene lookup returns CDR1 SGHDN and CDR2 FVKESK. The length of the CDR3 is 12 residues. Here the CDR3 DNA reads TGTGCCAGCAGCCCCGACAAGTACGAGCAGTACTTC. Encoded protein: CASSPDKYEQYF.

This chain joins TRBV18 and TRBJ2-7; 7 nucleotides line up with TRBD2. The CDR3 runs 15 residues. With 3 bases clipped from V and 6 bases from J, the junction kept 11 bases outside the gene matches. Germline CDR1 is KGHSH and CDR2 is LQKENI. CDR3 region: CASSPRSSGSIEQYF. CDR3 sequence (DNA): TGTGCCAGCTCACCCAGGTCTAGCGGTTCTATCGAGCAGTACTTC.

This rearrangement joins TRBV6-4 to TRBJ1-1, with 7 nucleotides matching TRBD1. In germline, CDR1 is MRHNA, CDR2 SNTAGT. The CDR3 covers 14 residues. For the CDR3, the DNA is TGTGCTAGCGGTCCAGGGGGTTGGGGCACTGAAGCTTTCTTT. It encodes CASGPGGWGTEAFF.

The chain has TRBV21-1 and TRBJ1-2; the table's D call, TRBD1, has no DNA check behind it. TRBV21-1 is an annotated pseudogene. This CDR3 region has 12 residues. The CDR3 DNA reads as TGTGCCAGCAGGGGACAAGTGGAGGGCTACACCTTC. Amino acids: CASRGQVEGYTF.

CDR3 nucleotide sequence: TGTGCCAGCAGCTTAGTCCAGGGGGTATATACGCAGTATTTT. This sequence encodes CASSLVQGVYTQYF. V usage is TRBV7-9 and J usage is TRBJ2-3; 7 bases line up with TRBD1. Trimming cost V 1 base and J 7 bases; bases outside gene matches: 5. The CDR3 consists of 14 residues. Germline assignment: CDR1 SEHNR and CDR2 FQNEAQ (reference sequence).

V and J are TRBV7-9 and TRBJ2-5, with 10 bases aligning to TRBD1. From germline, CDR1 is SEHNR and CDR2 FQNEAQ (reference sequence). The CDR3 runs 15 residues. V gave up 4 bases and J gave up 3 bases; unmatched junction bases: 5. The CDR3 DNA reads as TGTGCCAGCAGCTACCCCGGGACAGGGGAAGAGACCCAGTACTTC. Protein sequence: CASSYPGTGEETQYF.

The V and J genes are TRBV25-1 and TRBJ1-2, with D unclear. V lost 3 bases and J 0 bases, leaving 5 bases between the germline ends. The CDR3 extends over 13 amino acids. Germline V gene lookup returns CDR1 MGHDK and CDR2 SYGVNS. The CDR3, as DNA: TGTGCCAGCAGTGACGGAGCTAACTATGGCTACACCTTC. As protein: CASSDGANYGYTF.

The V call is TRBV7-9, the J call TRBJ2-2; TRBD2 might be the D (5 bases). The CDR3 contains 15 residues. Per the germline V gene, CDR1 is SEHNR and CDR2 is FQNEAQ (reference sequence). Trimming removed 4 bases from V and 3 bases from J, with 12 bases in between. The chain's CDR3 is CASSSPPGYTGELFF. DNA of the CDR3: TGTGCCAGCAGCTCACCTCCGGGGTACACCGGGGAGCTGTTTTTT.

The chain employs TRBV9 and TRBJ1-4, with a weak D call TRBD1 (6 bases). The CDR3 is 15 amino acids. The ends were cut back, 4 bases at V and 7 bases at J, with 17 bases in the middle. CDR1 and CDR2 (germline): SGDLS, YYNGEE. Here the CDR3 DNA reads TGTGCCAGCAGCCCAAGGGGGGGAGGCGGTGAAAAACTGTTTTTT. The encoded protein is CASSPRGGGGEKLFF.

The rearrangement uses TRBV6-1 and TRBJ2-4, with 10 bases matching TRBD1. The CDR3 covers 18 residues. Per the germline V gene, CDR1 is MNHNS and CDR2 is SASEGT. The trim removed 0 bases at V and 7 bases at J, leaving 12 bases unmatched. The CDR3 nucleotides are TGTGCCAGCAGTGAAGCGAGCAACCCCGGGACAGGGGTGAACATTCAGTACTTC. Its translation: CASSEASNPGTGVNIQYF.

The CDR3 here is CASSARTSGQSSYNEQFF. As DNA, the CDR3 is TGTGCCAGCAGCGCCCGGACTAGCGGGCAAAGCTCCTACAATGAGCAGTTCTTC. The chain links TRBV9 to TRBJ2-1; TRBD2 matches at 11 bases. V was pared by 3 bases and J by 0 bases, with 8 bases of the junction left unmatched. This CDR3 is built from 18 residues. Germline assignment: CDR1 SGDLS and CDR2 YYNGEE.

The chain links TRBV27 to TRBJ1-2; D is perhaps TRBD1 (6 bases). The germline V gene has CDR1 MNHEY and CDR2 SMNVEV (reference sequence). The germline V and J ends were trimmed by 6 bases and 1 base, with 12 bases remaining between them. CDR3 length equals 14 residues. In DNA form, the CDR3 reads TGTGCCAGCAGCCGGAACAGGGTTAACTATGGCTACACCTTC. It specifies CASSRNRVNYGYTF.